One sample yielded the 23 T cell receptor beta chains listed below, sequenced in a study of cytomegalovirus exposure and HLA in healthy donors. PCR primers comprised 60 Vbeta and 13 Jbeta primers. This table comes from immunoSEQ multiplex PCR, and its TCRdb copy is limited to in-frame clones, with some not included. The profile shows under 250,000 clones, about four fifths of them singletons. The sample comprised PBMCs. Every receptor here comes from a woman in her forties or fifties in good health and CMV-seropositive.

The rearrangement joins TRBV18 to TRBJ2-2; 7 bases agree with TRBD1. CDR3 length equals 14 residues. Germline CDR1 KGHSH, CDR2 LQKENI. The V segment lost 4 bases and the J segment 6 bases; nucleotides outside the gene matches: 5. CDR3 nucleotide sequence: TGTGCCAGCTCACGTGACAGGGTGGCCGGGGAGCTGTTTTTT. It yields the protein CASSRDRVAGELFF.

The genes are TRBV5-6 and TRBJ1-2, with 7 positions matching TRBD1. This CDR3 spans 16 amino acids. Trimming cost V 1 base and J 1 base; bases outside gene matches: 7. Germline-derived CDR1 and CDR2 are SGHDT and YYEEEE. The CDR3 region is CASSLTGTDLNYGYTF. For the CDR3, the DNA is TGTGCCAGCAGCTTGACCGGGACAGACCTTAACTATGGCTACACCTTC.

This chain links TRBV30 with TRBJ1-3; D perhaps matches TRBD1 (6 bases). V was clipped by 3 bases and J by 0 bases, with 12 bases between them. CDR3 length: 15 residues. Germline V CDR1 and CDR2: GTSNPN, SVGIG (reference sequence). The CDR3 DNA is TGTGCCTGGAGCACTACAGGGACCTCTGGAAACACCATATATTTT. It specifies CAWSTTGTSGNTIYF.

Remarks on this clone: Compared with germline, one end of the junction differs, possibly owing to a read error. The chain has TRBV7-9 and TRBJ1-2; D is undetermined. In germline, CDR1 is SEHNR, CDR2 FQNEAQ (reference sequence). There are 15 residues in the CDR3. CDR3 sequence (DNA): TGTGCCAGCAGCTTAGTTAGCGGGCCGCAAATGGGCTACGCCTTC. As protein: CASSLVSGPQMGYAF. Combining the CDR3 with reference TRBV7-9 and TRBJ1-2 gives the whole variable domain DTGVSQNPRHKITKRGQNVTFRCDPISEHNRLYWYRQTLGQGPEFLTYFQNEAQLEKSRLLSDRFSAERPKGSFSTLEIQRTEQGDSAMYLCASSLVSGPQMGYAFGSGTRLTVV.

This chain links TRBV6-5 with TRBJ2-5; 8 nucleotides align to TRBD1. Per germline, CDR1 MNHEY and CDR2 SVGAGI. J was trimmed by 4 bases and V by 3 bases; bases with no gene match: 10. The CDR3 loop spans 16 amino acids. CDR3 DNA sequence: TGTGCCAGCAGTTATGGTGAGACAGGGACAGGAGAGACCCAGTACTTC. Its protein product is CASSYGETGTGETQYF.

This chain links TRBV6-5 with TRBJ1-3; TRBD1 matches at 7 bases. Germline V lookup: CDR1 MNHEY, CDR2 SVGAGI. This CDR3 spans 14 amino acids. The V gene end was trimmed by 5 bases and the J gene end by 3 bases; junction bases not matched to a gene: 4. CDR3: CASSNTGVGNTIYF. CDR3 bases: TGTGCCAGCAGTAATACAGGGGTTGGAAACACCATATATTTT.

V and J are TRBV29-1 and TRBJ1-4; D not resolved. This CDR3 has 14 residues. V shed 4 bases and J shed 3 bases, with 12 bases lying between them. Germline lookup yields CDR1 SQVTM and CDR2 ANQGSEA. The CDR3 spells CSVVAREANEKLFF. CDR3 DNA: TGCAGCGTTGTCGCGAGGGAGGCTAATGAAAAACTGTTTTTT.

In its sample, this clone was seen once. The CDR3 coding sequence is TGTGCCAGCAGCCTTGGTTTTGAGAGCTCCTACGAGCAGTACTTC. It codes for CASSLGFESSYEQYF. V usage is TRBV7-8 and J usage is TRBJ2-7, with no clear D. CDR3 size: 15 residues. V gave up 5 bases and J gave up 0 bases, with 14 bases separating them. The V gene's germline CDR1 is SGHVS and CDR2 FQNEAQ.

The chain has TRBV28 and TRBJ2-3, with D perhaps TRBD1 (6 bases). V was trimmed by 4 bases and J by 6 bases, leaving 14 bases between them. The CDR3 extends over 14 amino acids. Germline CDR1 is MDHEN and CDR2 is SYDVKM. The CDR3 DNA sequence: TGTGCCAGCAGTTGGCCCGACAGGCGGGATACGCAGTATTTT. Encoded protein: CASSWPDRRDTQYF.

The chain uses TRBV28 and TRBJ1-4; a weak D match, TRBD1 (6 bases). V lost 6 bases and J lost 7, with 18 bases in between. Germline V gene sequence: CDR1 MDHEN, CDR2 SYDVKM. The CDR3 totals 15 residues. Here the CDR3 reads CASSGQTKSGEKLFF. The CDR3 region has the DNA TGTGCCAGCAGCGGACAGACTAAATCGGGTGAAAAACTGTTTTTT.

This clone was recorded many times. The chain is built from TRBV4-1 and TRBJ2-6; D unclear. V was shortened by 4 bases and J by 0 bases, with 7 bases between the two germline ends. The CDR3 extends over 15 amino acids. Germline V gene data show CDR1 as MGHRA and CDR2 as YSYEKL. This CDR3 reads CASSPVLSGANVLTF. The CDR3 coding sequence is TGCGCCAGCAGCCCAGTTCTCTCTGGGGCCAACGTCCTGACTTTC.

The genes are TRBV5-1 and TRBJ1-2; no definite D call. V lost 4 bases and J lost 2, with 9 bases in between. The CDR3 extends over 13 amino acids. CDR1 SGHRS and CDR2 YFSETQ come from the germline V gene. DNA of the CDR3: TGCGCCAGCAGCAAAGACATAAACTATGGCTACACCTTC. Protein sequence: CASSKDINYGYTF.

The chain recombines TRBV19 with TRBJ1-1; D uncertain. This CDR3 has 13 amino acids. Trimming left V 3 bases short and J 5 bases short, with 10 bases between. Germline V gene data show CDR1 as LNHDA and CDR2 as SQIVND (reference sequence). In DNA, the CDR3 is TGTGCCAGTAGTATCTCATACTGGACTGAAGCTTTCTTT. Translating it yields CASSISYWTEAFF.

The genes are TRBV2 and TRBJ1-5; tentative D call: TRBD1 (5 bases). The CDR3 covers 19 residues. V was shortened by 0 bases and J by 6 bases, with 24 bases between the two germline ends. The V gene's germline CDR1 is SNHLY and CDR2 FYNNEI. The CDR3 region has the DNA TGTGCCAGCAGTGAAGCGCTTCAATCTTATAGGGGTATCGGTCAGCCCCAGCATTTT. Translating gives CASSEALQSYRGIGQPQHF.

The V call is TRBV7-9, the J call TRBJ2-5, with 7 bases that match TRBD2. Germline values: CDR1 SEHNR, CDR2 FQNEAQ (reference sequence). This CDR3 is built from 15 residues. V was pared by 5 bases and J by 5 bases, with 11 bases of the junction left unmatched. CDR3 protein: CASSRIRDYSETQYF. The CDR3 nucleotides are TGTGCCAGCAGCCGAATAAGGGACTACTCGGAGACCCAGTACTTC.

The chain links TRBV5-1 to TRBJ2-1, with a tentative D call TRBD1 (5 bases). V was clipped by 6 bases and J by 0 bases, with 13 bases between them. CDR3 length: 15 amino acids. CDR1 is SGHRS and CDR2 is YFSETQ in the germline V gene. The CDR3 region has the DNA TGCGCCAGCAAGGATCGACAGAACTCCTACAATGAGCAGTTCTTC. It translates to CASKDRQNSYNEQFF.

The chain uses TRBV4-1 and TRBJ2-7; 9 positions match TRBD2. The V gene's germline CDR1 is MGHRA and CDR2 YSYEKL. This CDR3 has 15 residues. J gave up 7 bases and V 4 bases, and 11 bases lay outside the gene matches. CDR3 sequence reads: CASSLTSGLGGEQYF. The CDR3 bases are TGCGCCAGCAGCCTAACTAGCGGGTTAGGAGGTGAGCAGTACTTC.

The genes are TRBV4-3 and TRBJ2-5; possibly TRBD2 for D (7 bases). Between the trimmed V and J ends, which lost 0 bases and 5 bases, there was a span of 16 bases. The V gene's germline CDR1 is LGHNA and CDR2 YSLEER. The CDR3 totals 16 residues. CDR3 loop: CASSQDDGGAGETQYF. In DNA, the CDR3 is TGCGCCAGCAGCCAAGACGATGGGGGGGCAGGGGAGACCCAGTACTTC.

The rearrangement uses TRBV7-9 and TRBJ2-5, with 13 bases that match TRBD2. Per the germline V gene, CDR1 is SEHNR and CDR2 is FQNEAQ (reference sequence). The CDR3 runs to 15 residues. After removal of 6 bases from V and 5 bases from J, the junction contained 6 bases not matched to a gene. CDR3: CASSRLAGGMETQYF. The CDR3 bases are TGTGCCAGCAGTAGACTAGCGGGGGGCATGGAGACCCAGTACTTC.

The chain couples TRBV28 to TRBJ2-6; D remains ambiguous. This CDR3 comprises 16 residues. V lost 3 bases and J lost 0, with 9 bases in between. Germline V gene lookup returns CDR1 MDHEN and CDR2 SYDVKM. The CDR3 reads CASSFNRHSGANVLTF. In DNA form, the CDR3 reads TGTGCCAGCAGTTTTAACAGACACTCTGGGGCCAACGTCCTGACTTTC.

V is TRBV4-1 and J is TRBJ2-1, with 8 bases aligning to TRBD1. Trimming took 6 bases from V and 8 from J; bases not matched to a gene: 12. Germline CDR1 MGHRA, CDR2 YSYEKL. The CDR3 spans 15 residues. CDR3 DNA sequence: TGCGCCAGCAGTCTGAACAGGGGGTTATTCGATGAGCAGTTCTTC. Its translation is CASSLNRGLFDEQFF.

CDR3 sequence (DNA): TGTGCCATCAGTAGGACAGACTCCTACGAGCAGTACTTC. It specifies CAISRTDSYEQYF. The V call is TRBV10-3, the J call TRBJ2-7, with a weak D call TRBD1 (6 bases). V shed 5 bases and J shed 0 bases, with 8 bases lying between them. The CDR3 runs to 13 residues. CDR1 is ENHRY and CDR2 is SYGVKD in the germline V gene.

A single count supports this clone. The chain couples TRBV7-9 to TRBJ2-1; D call uncertain. V shed 5 bases and J shed 5 bases, with 10 bases lying between them. Germline assignment: CDR1 SEHNR and CDR2 FQNEAQ (reference sequence). This CDR3 has 13 residues. The CDR3 region has the DNA TGTGCCAGCAGCATGACACCTCACAATGAGCAGTTCTTC. Residues: CASSMTPHNEQFF. The variable domain in full, with the rest retrieved from reference TRBV7-9 and TRBJ2-1, is DTGVSQNPRHKITKRGQNVTFRCDPISEHNRLYWYRQTLGQGPEFLTYFQNEAQLEKSRLLSDRFSAERPKGSFSTLEIQRTEQGDSAMYLCASSMTPHNEQFFGPGTRLTVL.